This T cell receptor (beta chain) was sequenced during a study of T cells expressing NK-cell markers. The germline V gene encodes CDR1 KGHDR and CDR2 SFDVKD. This CDR3 comprises 17 residues. TCRdb re-called the 5' RACE reads and gives one entry per CDR3 protein, without DNA. The specimen's table records about 460,000 distinct CDR3 sequences. The TCR sequence derives from a woman in her fifties or sixties in good health. Input material: blood T cells: a sorted CD56 or NKG2C T cell subset, CD4+ or CD8+ T cells, or bulk PBMC T cells (not recorded which). The chain recombines TRBV24-1 with TRBJ2-3; the TCRdb call, TRBD2, lacks DNA for checking. The CDR3: CATSDLPGTSGTDTQYF.